This T cell receptor beta chain derives from a study of shared clonotypes between healthy human individuals. On the study more broadly: A few men and two women, aged 18 to 49, were donors.

CDR3 size: 14 residues. Germline V lookup: CDR1 SGHVS, CDR2 FQNEAQ. V gave up 2 bases and J gave up 5 bases, with 13 bases separating them. Study-level points and caveats: Donor clonotype sharing was expected to depend on sequencing depth. Sampling included only blood; tissue repertoires likely differ.

In regard to this clone: What it recognizes is unknown.

Samples underwent the assay at deep level. Using immunoSEQ multiplex PCR, the repertoire was profiled, and TCRdb retains in-frame clones only, with some absent. Of 2 million to 3 million clones detected, more than 85% appear once; the ten largest clones hold approximately 0.37%. Sequencing was performed on naive CD4+ T cells from PBMCs. The sample's subset: CD45RA+ positively selected. The TCR was taken from a man between 18 and 35 years old in good health. Some clones in this sample may be carry-over from other donors' samples. The V and J genes are TRBV7-8 and TRBJ2-7; tentatively, D is TRBD1 (5 bases). Here the CDR3 reads CASSLFQGFDEQYF. CDR3 nucleotides: TGTGCCAGCAGCTTATTCCAGGGATTCGACGAGCAGTACTTC.